Here is one TCR beta chain with its context. Its specificity is unknown. Amplification of TCR beta CDR3 regions used RNA as the template. The TCR CDR3 first-round RT-PCR relied on the HTBI primer set. Using its own MiXCR run on the multiplex PCR reads, TCRdb lists one record per CDR3 protein. The sample has a few hundred thousand distinct CDR3 sequences; roughly a sixth are singletons. This record comes from a study of T cells in Graves' hyperthyroidism and ophthalmopathy. The study, taken as a whole, reports: Ophthalmopathy got predicted by the model a median 6.5 months before its onset. A 13 V-J signature model discriminated ophthalmopathy versus stable hyperthyroidism.

Isolation of PBMCs was performed on around 9.7 ml fresh peripheral blood. The CDR3 consists of 15 residues. The V end was cut by 5 bases, the J end by 0 bases, with 13 bases between. CDR1 and CDR2 (germline): SGHAT, FQNNGV. This clonotype was obtained from a woman aged 25 to 39 with Graves' ophthalmopathy. Sequenced: blood. The chain has TRBV11-2 and TRBJ1-2, with D uncertain. Here the CDR3 DNA reads TGTGCCAGCAGCCCCTCCTACAGAACTAACTATGGCTACACCTTC. The encoded protein is CASSPSYRTNYGYTF.